Sequencing of this TCR beta chain was carried out in a study of T cell responses to AZD1222 COVID-19 vaccine. Notes on the study in general: Most donors were white British and more were female, and clonal diversity was possibly underestimated. Unmutated variant regions are reportedly targeted by nearly half of spike-specific TCRs.

This clone was detected only once. The antigen remains undetermined. Assay used: immunoSEQ multiplex PCR; TCRdb lists only in-frame clones, some missing. The data hold roughly 160,000 clones, with about 91% observed a single time. V was pared by 7 bases and J by 1 base, with 5 bases of the junction left unmatched. Per germline, CDR1 ENHRY and CDR2 SYGVKD. The length of the CDR3 is 14 residues. Source: peripheral blood, taken 28 days after the second AZD1222 dose. The clonotype originates from an adult who received the AZD1222 COVID-19 vaccine. The chain couples TRBV10-3 to TRBJ2-7, with 9 bases that match TRBD1. The CDR3 is CAINYGQGSYEQYF. CDR3 nucleotide sequence: TGTGCCATCAATTACGGACAGGGGTCCTACGAGCAGTACTTC.